The 20 T cell receptor beta chains below come from one sample, sequenced in a study of blood T cell repertoires in COVID-19. The table came from immunoSEQ multiplex PCR; TCRdb's copy has only in-frame clones and leaves some out. The repertoire holds 450,000 or so clones, 70% to 90% seen once, with 0.65% to 1% in the top ten. The material sequenced was peripheral blood. All receptors come from a man younger than 35 with COVID-19, enrolled during active disease.

This rearrangement joins TRBV10-2 to TRBJ1-4; perhaps TRBD1 as D (5 bases). CDR1 is WSHSY and CDR2 is SAAADI in the germline V gene. The CDR3 contains 14 residues. The V gene lost 3 bases and the J gene lost 14 bases, with 19 bases spanning the gap. The CDR3 DNA is TGCGCCAGCAGTGAACCGGGACTAAGAGGGATCCTGTTTTTT. It translates to CASSEPGLRGILFF.

V gene TRBV5-6 combines with J gene TRBJ1-2; 11 bases fit TRBD1. V trimming: 0 bases; J trimming: 4 bases; junction bases outside the gene matches: 5. The length of the CDR3 is 16 residues. The germline V gene encodes CDR1 SGHDT and CDR2 YYEEEE. The CDR3 DNA is TGTGCCAGCAGCTTGGGAGCGGGGACAGGGGGCTATGGCTACACCTTC. This codes for CASSLGAGTGGYGYTF. Full variable domain (outside the CDR3, taken from reference TRBV5-6 and TRBJ1-2): DAGVTQSPTHLIKTRGQQVTLRCSPKSGHDTVSWYQQALGQGPQFIFQYYEEEERQRGNFPDRFSGHQFPNYSSELNVNALLLGDSALYLCASSLGAGTGGYGYTFGSGTRLTVV.

The J gene is TRBJ2-2, the V gene TRBV10-3; TRBD1 aligns across 10 bases. Trimming at V came to 3 bases and at J to 2 bases, leaving 6 bases not matched to a gene. The germline gives CDR1 ENHRY, CDR2 SYGVKD. The CDR3 is 17 amino acids. The CDR3 DNA reads TGTGCCATCAGTGACTTCGGACAGGGGGTTAACACCGGGGAGCTGTTTTTT. This sequence encodes CAISDFGQGVNTGELFF.

The chain carries TRBV11-3 and TRBJ2-3; D is ambiguous. Germline CDR1 reads SGHNT; CDR2 reads YENEEA. This CDR3 is built from 13 residues. The ends were cut back, 3 bases at V and 1 base at J, with 5 bases in the middle. The chain's CDR3 is CASSFERTDTQYF. CDR3 nucleotide sequence: TGTGCCAGCAGCTTCGAGCGCACAGATACGCAGTATTTT.

The chain joins TRBV5-1 to TRBJ1-1; TRBD1 might be the D (5 bases). The CDR3 runs 13 residues. Germline values: CDR1 SGHRS, CDR2 YFSETQ. The ends were cut back, 5 bases at V and 4 bases at J, with 12 bases in the middle. This CDR3 is CASRAGMTTEAFF. The CDR3 DNA sequence: TGCGCCAGCAGGGCAGGGATGACCACTGAAGCTTTCTTT.

The chain employs TRBV25-1 and TRBJ1-1, with unresolved D. The V and J ends lost 2 bases and 6 bases respectively, with 10 bases between them. The CDR3 consists of 13 residues. Germline CDR1 is MGHDK and CDR2 is SYGVNS. The CDR3 loop reads CASSENSGSEAFF. CDR3 coding DNA: TGTGCCAGCAGTGAAAATTCCGGTTCTGAAGCTTTCTTT.

The J gene is TRBJ2-3, the V gene TRBV9, with 7 bases fitting TRBD1. Germline V gives CDR1 SGDLS, CDR2 YYNGEE. V gave up 2 bases and J gave up 14 bases; unmatched junction bases: 11. This CDR3 region has 13 residues. The CDR3, as DNA: TGTGCCAGCAGCGTTGTTGCCGAGGGACAGCCGTATTTT. It encodes CASSVVAEGQPYF.

This chain links TRBV5-1 with TRBJ1-1, with unresolved D. The V end was cut by 3 bases, the J end by 1 base, with 10 bases between. Germline CDR1 is SGHRS and CDR2 is YFSETQ. This CDR3 region has 14 residues. CDR3 in DNA: TGCGCCAGCAGCTCGACGATAGCGAACACTGAAGCTTTCTTT. It specifies CASSSTIANTEAFF.

The chain has TRBV3-1 (or the pseudogene TRBV3-2) and TRBJ2-3; possible D gene TRBD2, 6 bases. The CDR3 runs to 17 residues. The germline V gene encodes CDR1 LGHDT and CDR2 YNNKEL (reference sequence). V lost 4 bases and J lost 3, with 20 bases in between. This CDR3 is CASSRSLGGVLTDTQYF. The CDR3 region has the DNA TGTGCCAGCAGCCGATCCCTGGGGGGTGTTTTGACAGATACGCAGTATTTT.

This clone was detected once. Other DNA sequences in the same sample also yield this CDR3. This rearrangement joins TRBV4-1 to TRBJ2-5; 10 bases align to TRBD2. The CDR3 sequence is 15 residues long. In germline, CDR1 is MGHRA, CDR2 YSYEKL. J lost 2 bases, V lost 4 bases, and 4 bases had no gene match. CDR3 DNA: TGCGCCAGCAGCCCCGGACTAGCGGATCAAGAGACCCAGTACTTC. Its translation is CASSPGLADQETQYF.

The J gene is TRBJ1-1, the V gene TRBV19; D possibly corresponds to TRBD1 (5 bases). This CDR3 region has 12 residues. Germline-derived CDR1 and CDR2 are LNHDA and SQIVND (reference sequence). V was trimmed by 6 bases and J by 4 bases, leaving 9 bases between them. CDR3 sequence reads: CASRMGLTEAFF. The CDR3 coding sequence is TGTGCCAGTAGGATGGGACTCACTGAAGCTTTCTTT.

V is TRBV27 and J is TRBJ2-3, with TRBD1 as a possible D gene (6 bases). V was clipped by 6 bases and J by 7 bases, with 26 bases between them. CDR3 size: 17 residues. Germline loops: CDR1 MNHEY, CDR2 SMNVEV (reference sequence). In DNA, the CDR3 is TGTGCCAGCAGCCCAAGGTCCCGACGGTGGGGGCTACATACGCAGTATTTT. It specifies CASSPRSRRWGLHTQYF.

The rearrangement uses TRBV5-1 and TRBJ2-5, with 8 bases fitting TRBD2. The CDR3 is made up of 15 amino acids. Per germline, CDR1 SGHRS and CDR2 YFSETQ. Trimming at V came to 4 bases and at J to 3 bases, leaving 8 bases not matched to a gene. The CDR3 nucleotides read TGCGCCAGCAGCCGAGCGGGGGCTTTAAAAGAGACCCAGTACTTC. The encoded protein is CASSRAGALKETQYF.

The rearrangement uses TRBV24-1 and TRBJ2-3, with D perhaps TRBD2 (6 bases). Germline-derived CDR1 and CDR2 are KGHDR and SFDVKD. Between the trimmed V and J ends, which lost 1 base and 2 bases, there was a span of 12 bases. This CDR3 contains 16 residues. The CDR3 nucleotides are TGTGCCACCAGTGATTTTGGGCGGGGTGACACAGATACGCAGTATTTT. Protein: CATSDFGRGDTDTQYF.

The rearrangement joins TRBV14 to TRBJ1-6, with 7 nucleotides matching TRBD1. Trimming removed 2 bases from V and 7 bases from J; junction bases left unmatched: 5. The CDR3 runs 15 residues. Looked up from germline, CDR1 is SGHDN and CDR2 is FVKESK. This CDR3 is CASSQNQGDNSPLHF. The CDR3 region has the DNA TGTGCCAGCAGCCAAAATCAGGGGGACAATTCACCCCTCCACTTT.

V is TRBV5-1 and J is TRBJ2-5; 10 bases map to TRBD2. J was trimmed by 5 bases and V by 3 bases; bases with no gene match: 4. CDR1 is SGHRS and CDR2 is YFSETQ in the germline V gene. The CDR3 has 14 amino acids. This CDR3 is CASSSAGGPETQYF. In nucleotides, the CDR3 is TGCGCCAGCAGCTCAGCGGGGGGGCCGGAGACCCAGTACTTC.

This clone was recorded once. The chain couples TRBV27 to TRBJ2-7; a weak D match, TRBD1 (6 bases). CDR3 length equals 17 residues. Germline CDR1 and CDR2: MNHEY and SMNVEV (reference sequence). V lost 0 bases and J 7 bases, leaving 22 bases between the germline ends. The CDR3 protein is CASSLSGNNRDIREQYF. The CDR3 DNA reads TGTGCCAGCAGTTTATCCGGTAACAACCGGGACATCAGGGAGCAGTACTTC.

The gene calls are TRBV10-3 and TRBJ2-1; possible D gene TRBD2, 6 bases. V lost 10 bases to trimming and J lost 7 bases, with 17 bases between them. Germline CDR1 and CDR2: ENHRY and SYGVKD. The CDR3 runs 13 residues. The CDR3 here is CATSTSGGNEQFF. CDR3 sequence (DNA): TGTGCCACCTCTACGTCCGGGGGTAATGAGCAGTTCTTC.

The V and J genes are TRBV6-5 and TRBJ2-7, with TRBD2 matching 7 bases. CDR3 length: 15 residues. The J segment lost 6 bases and the V segment lost 2 bases, leaving 10 bases of the junction unmatched. Germline values: CDR1 MNHEY, CDR2 SVGAGI. CDR3 region: CASSYEGLVSGEQYF. The CDR3 DNA sequence: TGTGCCAGCAGTTACGAAGGACTAGTATCAGGCGAGCAGTACTTC.

The CDR3 DNA is TGTGCCAGCAGACTAGCGGGAGGACAATACGAGCAGTACTTC. Amino acids: CASRLAGGQYEQYF. The rearrangement joins TRBV6-5 to TRBJ2-7; the match to TRBD2 covers 12 bases. V lost 6 bases and J lost 4; bases outside the gene matches: 4. Germline V gives CDR1 MNHEY, CDR2 SVGAGI. The CDR3 spans 14 residues.